The rows below give T cell receptor beta chains drawn from one sample of a study. TCRdb re-called the RT-PCR reads with MiXCR, one entry per CDR3 protein. Of hundreds of thousands of distinct CDR3 sequences listed, 12% to 15% are singletons. The sequencing input was memory CD4+ T cells from blood. Receptors were obtained from a female donor in good health, serving as a healthy control. CDR3s include the opening cysteine and the closing phenylalanine or tryptophan. The order of the fields is D gene, clone size, J gene, V gene, CDR3 protein, CDR3 DNA. D genes are given only for firm matches. Clone size is stated in some rows and not others, as once, few, many or a class when expanded.

D: NA; size: NA; J: TRBJ1-5; V: TRBV6-1; CDR3: CASGMGFMGGNQPQHF; DNA: TGTGCCAGCGGAATGGGGTTTATGGGGGGCAATCAGCCCCAGCATTTT
D: TRBD2; size: many; J: TRBJ2-2; V: TRBV18; CDR3: CASSPQTSGVNTGELFF; DNA: TGTGCCAGCTCACCGCAGACTAGCGGAGTGAACACCGGGGAGCTGTTTTTT
D: NA; size: many; J: TRBJ2-2; V: TRBV10-3; CDR3: CAINQGAGELFF; DNA: TGTGCCATCAACCAGGGAGCCGGGGAGCTGTTTTTT
D: NA; size: NA; J: TRBJ1-2; V: TRBV28; CDR3: CASSDGTPYGYTF; DNA: TGTGCCAGCAGTGACGGGACACCCTATGGCTACACCTTC
D: TRBD2; size: few; J: TRBJ2-7; V: TRBV20-1; CDR3: CSDSRRGDNYEQYF; DNA: TGCAGTGATTCTCGGCGGGGGGATAACTACGAGCAGTACTTC
D: NA; size: NA; J: TRBJ1-3; V: TRBV27; CDR3: CASSDGGLSSGNTIYF; DNA: TGTGCCAGCAGTGATGGGGGGCTGTCCTCTGGAAACACCATATATTTT
D: NA; size: few; J: TRBJ2-7; V: TRBV18; CDR3: CASSPPTGAYEQYF; DNA: TGTGCCAGCTCACCGCCCACAGGAGCCTACGAGCAGTACTTC
D: TRBD1; size: few; J: TRBJ1-1; V: TRBV28; CDR3: CASSLRQGAIRTEAFF; DNA: TGTGCCAGCAGTTTAAGACAGGGGGCGATAAGGACTGAAGCTTTCTTT
D: NA; size: NA; J: TRBJ1-4; V: TRBV3-1; CDR3: CASSLQREAGKLFF; DNA: TGTGCCAGCAGCCTACAAAGGGAAGCTGGAAAACTGTTTTTT
D: TRBD2; size: many; J: TRBJ2-7; V: TRBV10-3; CDR3: CAIRLAGEQFGEQYF; DNA: TGTGCCATCAGACTAGCGGGAGAACAGTTCGGTGAGCAGTACTTC